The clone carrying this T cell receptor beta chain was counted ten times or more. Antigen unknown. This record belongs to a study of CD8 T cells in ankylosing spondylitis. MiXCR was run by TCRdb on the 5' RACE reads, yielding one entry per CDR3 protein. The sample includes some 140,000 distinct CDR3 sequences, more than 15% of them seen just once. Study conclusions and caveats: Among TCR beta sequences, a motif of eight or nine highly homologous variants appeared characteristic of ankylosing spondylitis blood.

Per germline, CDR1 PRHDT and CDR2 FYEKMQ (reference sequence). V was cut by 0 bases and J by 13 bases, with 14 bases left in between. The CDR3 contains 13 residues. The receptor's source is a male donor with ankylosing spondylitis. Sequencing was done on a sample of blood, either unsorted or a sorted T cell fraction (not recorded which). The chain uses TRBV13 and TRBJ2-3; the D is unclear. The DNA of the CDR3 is TGTGCCAGCAGCTTAGGCACACAACCTCCCGAGTATTTT. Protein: CASSLGTQPPEYF. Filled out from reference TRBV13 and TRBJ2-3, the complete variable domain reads AAGVIQSPRHLIKEKRETATLKCYPIPRHDTVYWYQQGPGQDPQFLISFYEKMQSDKGSIPDRFSAQQFSDYHSELNMSSLELGDSALYFCASSLGTQPPEYFGPGTRLTVL.